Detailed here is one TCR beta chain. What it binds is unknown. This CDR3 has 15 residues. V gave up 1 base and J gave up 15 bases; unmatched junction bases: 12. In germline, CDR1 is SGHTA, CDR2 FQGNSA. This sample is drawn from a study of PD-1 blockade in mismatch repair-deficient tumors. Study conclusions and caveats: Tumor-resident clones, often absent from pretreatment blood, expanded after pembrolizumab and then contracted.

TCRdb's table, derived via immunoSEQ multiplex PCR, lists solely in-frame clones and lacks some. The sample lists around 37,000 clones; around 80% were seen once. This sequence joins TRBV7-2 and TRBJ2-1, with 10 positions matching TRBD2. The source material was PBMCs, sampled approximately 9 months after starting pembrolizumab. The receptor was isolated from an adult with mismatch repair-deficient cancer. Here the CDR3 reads CASSLEVGLAGDLFF. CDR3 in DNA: TGTGCCAGCAGCTTAGAAGTGGGGCTAGCGGGGGATCTGTTCTTC.